The 16 T cell receptor beta chains below all came from one sample that was sequenced in a study of blood T cell repertoires in COVID-19. Produced via immunoSEQ multiplex PCR; TCRdb's table is partial and in-frame only. Of about 220,000 clones in the sample, roughly 89% were seen once. The sample was PBMCs or T cells enriched from blood (not recorded which). These receptors were obtained from a man younger than 40 who had been exposed to COVID-19.

This chain links TRBV29-1 with TRBJ2-3; no clear D. Trimming left V 6 bases short and J 2 bases short, with 12 bases between. Germline assignment: CDR1 SQVTM and CDR2 ANQGSEA. This CDR3 region has 13 residues. The CDR3 protein is CSVTDTFTDTQYF. The DNA for the CDR3 is TGCAGCGTAACTGACACCTTCACAGATACGCAGTATTTT.

The chain employs TRBV19 and TRBJ2-5; D gene uncertain. The germline V gene encodes CDR1 LNHDA and CDR2 SQIVND (reference sequence). Trimming removed 5 bases at V and 3 bases at J, with 16 bases between. CDR3 length: 15 amino acids. CDR3 bases: TGTGCCAGTAGTCATGGAGTATTTATTGAAGAGACCCAGTACTTC. It specifies CASSHGVFIEETQYF.

The gene calls are TRBV23-1 and TRBJ2-5; a weak D match, TRBD2 (5 bases). TRBV23-1 is reported as an ORF; its role is uncertain. V was cut by 11 bases and J by 2 bases, with 18 bases left in between. CDR3 size: 14 residues. CDR3 DNA: TGCGCCGGCCTAGACGTGAGGAGGCAAGAGACCCAGTACTTC. It is translated as CAGLDVRRQETQYF.

This rearrangement joins TRBV20-1 to TRBJ1-1; D possibly corresponds to TRBD1 (5 bases). There are 13 residues in the CDR3. The V end was cut by 3 bases, the J end by 5 bases, with 13 bases between. Germline V gene lookup returns CDR1 DFQATT and CDR2 SNEGSKA (reference sequence). DNA of the CDR3: TGCAGTGCTAGTGTCCCGGGGGGGACTGAAGCTTTCTTT. Translation: CSASVPGGTEAFF.

The chain has TRBV5-1 and TRBJ2-1; D possibly corresponds to TRBD2 (5 bases). V lost 3 bases and J lost 7, with 11 bases in between. Germline V gene data show CDR1 as SGHRS and CDR2 as YFSETQ. This CDR3 contains 13 residues. The CDR3 protein is CASSYTDSNEQFF. CDR3 DNA sequence: TGCGCCAGCAGCTATACGGACTCTAATGAGCAGTTCTTC.

CDR3 DNA: TGCGCCAGCAGCTTACAGGGGAATGGTAACTATGGCTACACCTTC. Translation: CASSLQGNGNYGYTF. The chain has TRBV5-1 and TRBJ1-2; 7 positions agree with TRBD1. CDR3 size: 15 residues. CDR1 SGHRS and CDR2 YFSETQ come from the germline V gene. Unmatched junction bases numbered 5, after V lost 2 bases and J lost 1 base.

The chain combines TRBV10-3 with TRBJ1-3; the D gene is possibly TRBD1 (5 bases). Germline CDR1 and CDR2: ENHRY and SYGVKD. The ends were cut back, 10 bases at V and 1 base at J, with 8 bases in the middle. The CDR3 has 12 residues. The CDR3 reads CATGGSGNTIYF. DNA for the CDR3: TGTGCCACCGGGGGTTCTGGAAACACCATATATTTT.

V gene TRBV18 combines with J gene TRBJ2-5, with D unresolved. The V end lost 3 bases, the J end lost 2 bases, and 25 bases lay between the germline ends. Germline CDR1 KGHSH, CDR2 LQKENI. The CDR3 contains 19 residues. For the CDR3, the DNA is TGTGCCAGCTCACCCTCTCTAAACTTTGGCCCGGAGAAGCAAGAGACCCAGTACTTC. This sequence encodes CASSPSLNFGPEKQETQYF.

The rearrangement links TRBV2 to TRBJ2-7; D gene uncertain. V gave up 7 bases and J gave up 4 bases, with 11 bases separating them. This CDR3 comprises 12 residues. CDR1 SNHLY and CDR2 FYNNEI come from the germline V gene. The CDR3 DNA follows: TGTGCCAGCATGGGCCGACCGTACGAGCAGTACTTC. Translated, it gives CASMGRPYEQYF.

In its sample, this clone was seen once. The V call is TRBV29-1, the J call TRBJ1-2, with 9 nucleotides matching TRBD1. Germline V gives CDR1 SQVTM, CDR2 ANQGSEA. V lost 7 bases, J lost 7 bases, and 4 bases stayed unmatched. The CDR3 extends over 11 amino acids. The CDR3 nucleotides are TGCAGCGACAGGGGGCTTTCTGGCTACACCTTC. It yields the protein CSDRGLSGYTF. Using reference TRBV29-1 and TRBJ1-2 for the parts outside the CDR3, the full variable domain is SAVISQKPSRDICQRGTSLTIQCQVDSQVTMMFWYRQQPGQSLTLIATANQGSEATYESGFVIDKFPISRPNLTFSTLTVSNMSPEDSSIYLCSDRGLSGYTFGSGTRLTVV.

The chain uses TRBV6-5 and TRBJ1-1; D remains unclear. From germline, CDR1 is MNHEY and CDR2 SVGAGI. Trimming left V 7 bases short and J 4 bases short, with 7 bases between. The CDR3 totals 11 residues. The CDR3 DNA is TGTGCCAGCATCGGGTTCACTGAAGCTTTCTTT. Protein: CASIGFTEAFF.

This clone has only one observation. The chain has TRBV5-5 and TRBJ2-7; D perhaps matches TRBD1 (7 bases). The length of the CDR3 is 16 residues. Germline CDR1 and CDR2: SGHKS and YYEKEE (reference sequence). Trimming removed 4 bases from V and 4 bases from J, with 21 bases in between. The CDR3 sequence: CASSLQGRGDPYEQYF. The CDR3 DNA reads as TGTGCCAGCAGCCTTCAGGGCAGGGGGGACCCATACGAGCAGTACTTC.

This chain connects TRBV19 to TRBJ2-5, with D possibly TRBD2 on 5 matching bases. V was pared by 1 base and J by 1 base, with 13 bases between. The V gene's germline CDR1 is LNHDA and CDR2 SQIVND (reference sequence). The CDR3 consists of 16 residues. CDR3 nucleotides: TGTGCCAGTAGTATAGGAAGCGGACCCTCCCAAGAGACCCAGTACTTC. The encoded protein is CASSIGSGPSQETQYF.

This clone has only a few counts. This CDR3 reads CASSLQGAGNTEAFF. For the CDR3, the DNA is TGCGCCAGCAGCTTGCAGGGGGCGGGAAACACTGAAGCTTTCTTT. This chain links TRBV5-1 with TRBJ1-1, with 8 bases that match TRBD1. V lost 1 base to trimming and J lost 2 bases; unmatched junction nucleotides: 4. The CDR3 spans 15 residues. CDR1 and CDR2 from the germline V gene are SGHRS and YFSETQ.

The V call is TRBV3-1 (or the pseudogene TRBV3-2), the J call TRBJ2-1; 7 bases match TRBD1. This CDR3 region has 15 residues. Trimming at V came to 5 bases and at J to 6 bases, leaving 10 bases not matched to a gene. Germline V gene sequence: CDR1 LGHDT, CDR2 YNNKEL (reference sequence). The CDR3 sequence is CASSSGTATTNEQFF. The CDR3 region has the DNA TGTGCCAGCAGCTCCGGGACAGCGACTACCAATGAGCAGTTCTTC.

This clone appeared a few times. The rearrangement links TRBV9 to TRBJ1-3, with 7 bases identical to TRBD1. This CDR3 comprises 15 residues. Germline V lookup: CDR1 SGDLS, CDR2 YYNGEE. The ends lost 2 bases at V and 2 bases at J; junction bases unmatched: 4. The CDR3 sequence is CASSVDRNPGNTIYF. CDR3 nucleotide sequence: TGTGCCAGCAGCGTGGACAGGAATCCTGGAAACACCATATATTTT.